The present TCR beta chain was sequenced within a study of OX40 agonist ivuxolimab in advanced cancers. Study-level findings and limits: In the 0.1 to 3.0 mg/kg range, CD4+ and CD8+ blood T cells had expanded clonally by week 6.

Patients with autoimmune history or systemic immunosuppression were excluded. Worth noting for this clone: Its antigen is as yet unknown.

Libraries were prepared by immunoSEQ multiplex PCR; TCRdb keeps only in-frame clonotypes and omits some of them. The table lists about 84,000 clones, about 80% of them singletons, with about 2.7% in the top ten. The sample was CD4+ or CD8+ T cells sorted from blood, taken in a trial of the OX40 agonist ivuxolimab. The receptor was derived from an adult with an advanced solid tumor such as melanoma, head and neck, liver or kidney cancer.

DNA for the CDR3: TGTGCCAGCAGTCCGCGGACAGGGGGTAAGGATACGCAGTATTTT. Translating it yields CASSPRTGGKDTQYF. The chain recombines TRBV11-1 with TRBJ2-3; 10 nucleotides agree with TRBD1. CDR3 length: 15 amino acids. Germline CDR1 is SGHAT and CDR2 is FQDESV (reference sequence). With V trimmed by 6 bases and J by 6 bases, 9 bases remained unmatched.